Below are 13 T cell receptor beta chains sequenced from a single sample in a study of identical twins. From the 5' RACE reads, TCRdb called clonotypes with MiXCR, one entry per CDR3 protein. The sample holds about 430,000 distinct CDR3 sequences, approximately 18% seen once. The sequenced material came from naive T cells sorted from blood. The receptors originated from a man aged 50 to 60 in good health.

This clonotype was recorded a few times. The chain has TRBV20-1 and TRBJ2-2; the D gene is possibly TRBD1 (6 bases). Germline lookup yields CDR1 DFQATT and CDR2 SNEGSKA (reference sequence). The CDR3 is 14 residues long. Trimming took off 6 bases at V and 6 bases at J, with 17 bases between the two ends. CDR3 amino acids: CSAGQSGEAGELFF. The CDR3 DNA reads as TGCAGTGCAGGACAGTCTGGAGAGGCCGGGGAGCTGTTTTTT.

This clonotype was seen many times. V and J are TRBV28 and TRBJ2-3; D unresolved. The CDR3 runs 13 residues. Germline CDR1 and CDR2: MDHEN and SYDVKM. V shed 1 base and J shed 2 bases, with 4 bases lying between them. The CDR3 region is CASSLFITDTQYF. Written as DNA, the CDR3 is TGTGCCAGCAGTTTATTTATCACAGATACGCAGTATTTT.

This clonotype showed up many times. The CDR3 sequence: CAILDSGTYEQYF. Written as DNA, the CDR3 is TGTGCCATACTGGACAGTGGTACCTACGAGCAGTACTTC. V is TRBV10-3 and J is TRBJ2-7; D possibly corresponds to TRBD1 (6 bases). Per germline, CDR1 ENHRY and CDR2 SYGVKD. Between the trimmed V and J ends, which lost 9 bases and 2 bases, there was a span of 14 bases. CDR3 size: 13 residues.

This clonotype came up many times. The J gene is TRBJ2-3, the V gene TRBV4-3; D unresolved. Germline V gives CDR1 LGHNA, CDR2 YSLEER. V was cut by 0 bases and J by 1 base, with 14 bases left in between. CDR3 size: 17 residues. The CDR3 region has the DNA TGCGCCAGCAGCCAAGAGGCGAGCGTTATCCGCACAGATACGCAGTATTTT. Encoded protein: CASSQEASVIRTDTQYF.

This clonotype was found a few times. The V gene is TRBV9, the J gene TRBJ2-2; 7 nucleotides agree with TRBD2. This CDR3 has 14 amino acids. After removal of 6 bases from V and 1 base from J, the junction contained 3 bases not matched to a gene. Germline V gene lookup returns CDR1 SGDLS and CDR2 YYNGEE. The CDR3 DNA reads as TGTGCCAGCACACCGGGAGGGAACACCGGGGAGCTGTTTTTT. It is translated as CASTPGGNTGELFF. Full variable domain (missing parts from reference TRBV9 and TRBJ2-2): DSGVTQTPKHLITATGQRVTLRCSPRSGDLSVYWYQQSLDQGLQFLIQYYNGEERAKGNILERFSAQQFPDLHSELNLSSLELGDSALYFCASTPGGNTGELFFGEGSRLTVL.

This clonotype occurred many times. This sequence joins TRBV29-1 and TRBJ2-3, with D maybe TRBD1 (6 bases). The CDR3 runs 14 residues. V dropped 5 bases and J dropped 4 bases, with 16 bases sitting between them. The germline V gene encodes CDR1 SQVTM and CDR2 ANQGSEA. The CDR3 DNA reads TGCAGCGTTCCGGAGCCCAGGGGCCCAGATACGCAGTATTTT. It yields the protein CSVPEPRGPDTQYF.

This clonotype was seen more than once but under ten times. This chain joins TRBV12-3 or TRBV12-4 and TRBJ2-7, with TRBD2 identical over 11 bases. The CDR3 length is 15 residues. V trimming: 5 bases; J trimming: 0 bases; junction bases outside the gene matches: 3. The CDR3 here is CASSTSGSPSYEQYF. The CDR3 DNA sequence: TGTGCCAGCAGTACTAGCGGGAGTCCCTCCTACGAGCAGTACTTC.

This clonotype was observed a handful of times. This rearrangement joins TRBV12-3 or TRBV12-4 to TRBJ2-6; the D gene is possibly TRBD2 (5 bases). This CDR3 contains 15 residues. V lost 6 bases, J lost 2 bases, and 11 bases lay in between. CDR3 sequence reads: CASSPIGTGANVLTF. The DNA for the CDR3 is TGTGCCAGCAGCCCGATCGGGACTGGGGCCAACGTCCTGACTTTC.

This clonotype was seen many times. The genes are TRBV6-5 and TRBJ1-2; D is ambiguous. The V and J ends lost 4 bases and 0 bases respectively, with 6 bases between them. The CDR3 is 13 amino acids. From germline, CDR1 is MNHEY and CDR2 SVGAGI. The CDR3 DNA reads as TGTGCCAGCAGTTGGACGGCTAACTATGGCTACACCTTC. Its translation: CASSWTANYGYTF.

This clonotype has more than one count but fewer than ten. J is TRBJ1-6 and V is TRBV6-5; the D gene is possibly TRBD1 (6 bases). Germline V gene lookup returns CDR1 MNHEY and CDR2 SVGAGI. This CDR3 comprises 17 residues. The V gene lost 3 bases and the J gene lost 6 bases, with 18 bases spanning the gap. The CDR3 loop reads CASSYVPTGGPNSPLHF. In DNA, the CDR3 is TGTGCCAGCAGTTATGTTCCAACTGGGGGCCCTAATTCACCCCTCCACTTT.

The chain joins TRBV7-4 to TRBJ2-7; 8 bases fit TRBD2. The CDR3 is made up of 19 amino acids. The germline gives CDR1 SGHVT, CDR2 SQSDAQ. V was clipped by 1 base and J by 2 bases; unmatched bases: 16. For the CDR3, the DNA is TGTGCCAGCAGCTTAGTATGCGGGGGGCCAACACCCTCAACCTACGAGCAGTACTTC. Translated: CASSLVCGGPTPSTYEQYF.

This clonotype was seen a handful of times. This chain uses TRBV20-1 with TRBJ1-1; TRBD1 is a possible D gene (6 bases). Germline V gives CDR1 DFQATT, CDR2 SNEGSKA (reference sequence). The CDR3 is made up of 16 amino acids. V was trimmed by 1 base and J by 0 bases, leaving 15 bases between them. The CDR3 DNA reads TGCAGTGCTAGAGTGGGGGCGCGGGTTTTGAACACTGAAGCTTTCTTT. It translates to CSARVGARVLNTEAFF.

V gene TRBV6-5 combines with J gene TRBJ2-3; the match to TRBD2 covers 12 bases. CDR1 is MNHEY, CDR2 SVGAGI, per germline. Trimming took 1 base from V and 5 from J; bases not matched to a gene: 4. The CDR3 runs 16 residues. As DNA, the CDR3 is TGTGCCAGCAGTTACTTTGCTAGCGGGGGGGAAGATACGCAGTATTTT. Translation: CASSYFASGGEDTQYF.